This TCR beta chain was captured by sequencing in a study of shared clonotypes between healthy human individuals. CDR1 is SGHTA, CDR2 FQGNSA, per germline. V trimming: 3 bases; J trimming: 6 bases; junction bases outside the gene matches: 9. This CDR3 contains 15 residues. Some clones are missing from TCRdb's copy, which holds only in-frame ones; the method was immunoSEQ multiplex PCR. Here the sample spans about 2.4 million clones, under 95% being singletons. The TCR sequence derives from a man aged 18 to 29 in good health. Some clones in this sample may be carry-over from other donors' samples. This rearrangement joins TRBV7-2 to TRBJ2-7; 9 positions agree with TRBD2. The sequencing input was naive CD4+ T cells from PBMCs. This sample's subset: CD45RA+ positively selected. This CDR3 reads CASSFPLAGEGEQYF. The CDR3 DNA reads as TGTGCCAGCAGCTTTCCCTTAGCGGGAGAGGGCGAGCAGTACTTC.